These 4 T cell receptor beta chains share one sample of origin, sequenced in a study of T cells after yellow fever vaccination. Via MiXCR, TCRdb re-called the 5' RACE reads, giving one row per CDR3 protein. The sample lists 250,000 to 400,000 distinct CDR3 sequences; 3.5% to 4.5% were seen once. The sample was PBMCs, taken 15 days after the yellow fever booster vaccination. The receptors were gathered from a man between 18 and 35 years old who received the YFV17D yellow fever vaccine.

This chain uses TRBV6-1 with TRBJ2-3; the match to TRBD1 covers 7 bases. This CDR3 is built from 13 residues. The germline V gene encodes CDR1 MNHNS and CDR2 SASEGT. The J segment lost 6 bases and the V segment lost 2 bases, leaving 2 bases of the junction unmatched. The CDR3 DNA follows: TGTGCCAGCAGTGAAAGGACAGGCGATACGCAGTATTTT. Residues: CASSERTGDTQYF.

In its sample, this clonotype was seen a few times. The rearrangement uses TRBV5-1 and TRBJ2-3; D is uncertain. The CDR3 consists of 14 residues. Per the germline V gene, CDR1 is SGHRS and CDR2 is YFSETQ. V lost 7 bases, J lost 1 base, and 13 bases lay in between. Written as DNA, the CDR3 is TGCGCCAGCTATAATAATCTCCGCACAGATACGCAGTATTTT. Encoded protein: CASYNNLRTDTQYF.

DNA for the CDR3: TGCAGCGTTGGGTCCGGGAGCTCTGGAAACACCATATATTTT. Its translation: CSVGSGSSGNTIYF. V is TRBV29-1 and J is TRBJ1-3; no clear D. Trimming removed 4 bases from V and 0 bases from J, with 10 bases in between. The CDR3 spans 14 residues. Germline V CDR1 and CDR2: SQVTM, ANQGSEA. Combining the CDR3 with reference TRBV29-1 and TRBJ1-3 gives the whole variable domain SAVISQKPSRDICQRGTSLTIQCQVDSQVTMMFWYRQQPGQSLTLIATANQGSEATYESGFVIDKFPISRPNLTFSTLTVSNMSPEDSSIYLCSVGSGSSGNTIYFGEGSWLTVV.

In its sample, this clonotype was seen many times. The CDR3 loop is CASSFLGDSGANVLTF. CDR3 nucleotide sequence: TGTGCCAGCAGCTTCCTCGGTGACTCTGGGGCCAACGTCCTGACTTTC. This chain links TRBV7-3 with TRBJ2-6; D gene uncertain. The germline CDR1 and CDR2 sequences are SGHTA and FQGTGA. V was clipped by 3 bases and J by 0 bases, with 9 bases between them. This CDR3 region has 16 residues.